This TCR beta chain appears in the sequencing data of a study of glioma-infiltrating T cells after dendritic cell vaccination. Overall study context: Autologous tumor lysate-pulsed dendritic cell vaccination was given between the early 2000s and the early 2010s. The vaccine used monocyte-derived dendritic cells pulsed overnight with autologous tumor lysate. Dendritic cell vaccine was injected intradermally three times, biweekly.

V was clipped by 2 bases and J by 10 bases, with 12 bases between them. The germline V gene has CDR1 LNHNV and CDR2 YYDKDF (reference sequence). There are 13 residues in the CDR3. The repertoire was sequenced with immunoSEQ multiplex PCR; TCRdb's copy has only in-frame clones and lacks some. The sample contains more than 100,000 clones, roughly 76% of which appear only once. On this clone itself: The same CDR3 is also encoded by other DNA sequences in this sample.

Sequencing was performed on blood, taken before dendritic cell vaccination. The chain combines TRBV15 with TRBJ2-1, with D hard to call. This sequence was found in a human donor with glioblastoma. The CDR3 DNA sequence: TGTGCCACCAGCAGATCCCTGACACCGGAGCAGTTCTTC. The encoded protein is CATSRSLTPEQFF.